A single sample gave rise to the 15 T cell receptor beta chains below, sequenced in a study of Tregs in tolerant kidney transplant recipients. Clones were read by immunoSEQ multiplex PCR, and TCRdb kept only the in-frame ones, dropping some. Of roughly 120,000 clones listed, 85% to 95% were seen once; the top ten hold approximately 0.59%. The material sequenced was CD4+ T cells from blood. The receptor source for this set is a human donor in good health.

This clone came up a few times. This chain uses TRBV30 with TRBJ2-3; D gene ambiguous. The germline gives CDR1 GTSNPN, CDR2 SVGIG (reference sequence). This CDR3 has 14 residues. With 1 base removed from V and 6 bases from J, the gap between germline ends came to 14 bases. The CDR3 loop is CAWSALGSADTQYF. DNA for the CDR3: TGTGCCTGGAGTGCCCTGGGGTCGGCCGATACGCAGTATTTT.

V and J are TRBV2 and TRBJ2-2; D unclear. The CDR3 is 11 residues long. Trimming removed 7 bases at V and 0 bases at J, with 0 bases between. Per the germline V gene, CDR1 is SNHLY and CDR2 is FYNNEI. The CDR3 loop is CASTNTGELFF. CDR3 coding DNA: TGTGCCAGCACGAACACCGGGGAGCTGTTTTTT.

This chain uses TRBV11-2 with TRBJ1-2, with 10 bases lining up with TRBD1. Germline V gene data show CDR1 as SGHAT and CDR2 as FQNNGV. CDR3 length: 17 residues. With 1 base clipped from V and 8 bases from J, the junction kept 13 bases outside the gene matches. The CDR3 DNA reads as TGTGCCAGCAGCTTAGTCCCCCCGGGACAGGGGTTTGGGGGCTACACCTTC. It is translated as CASSLVPPGQGFGGYTF.

The chain recombines TRBV7-3 with TRBJ2-1, with D perhaps matching TRBD1 or TRBD2 (5 bases each). This CDR3 has 12 amino acids. The germline gives CDR1 SGHTA, CDR2 FQGTGA. V was shortened by 1 base and J by 13 bases, with 11 bases between the two germline ends. The chain's CDR3 is CASSLNGGLQFF. Written as DNA, the CDR3 is TGTGCCAGCAGCTTAAATGGGGGTCTCCAGTTCTTC.

V and J are TRBV5-8 and TRBJ2-1; D perhaps matches TRBD2 (7 bases). Germline V gene sequence: CDR1 SGHTS, CDR2 YDEGEE. Trimming left V 0 bases short and J 9 bases short, with 16 bases between. The CDR3 is made up of 15 amino acids. The CDR3, as DNA: TGTGCCAGCAGCTTGGGCCTAGCGAGGGGGGGTGAGCAGTTCTTC. Residues: CASSLGLARGGEQFF.

This chain uses TRBV5-1 with TRBJ2-3; D gene uncertain. Germline CDR1 reads SGHRS; CDR2 reads YFSETQ. The length of the CDR3 is 16 residues. The ends were cut back, 4 bases at V and 0 bases at J, with 15 bases in the middle. The CDR3 bases are TGCGCCAGCAGCACGACTCCAGTTGGAAGCACAGATACGCAGTATTTT. Translation: CASSTTPVGSTDTQYF.

This chain uses TRBV18 with TRBJ2-4, with 11 bases fitting TRBD2. CDR3 size: 15 residues. Germline values: CDR1 KGHSH, CDR2 LQKENI. Trimming took 4 bases from V and 5 from J; bases not matched to a gene: 4. CDR3: CASSQIAGGENIQYF. The CDR3 region has the DNA TGTGCCAGCTCACAAATAGCGGGAGGGGAAAACATTCAGTACTTC.

The chain carries TRBV6-6 and TRBJ2-7; D might be TRBD1 (5 bases). The germline V gene encodes CDR1 MNHNY and CDR2 SVGAGI (reference sequence). CDR3 size: 13 residues. The V end lost 3 bases, the J end lost 0 bases, and 6 bases lay between the germline ends. CDR3 sequence: CASSYQGSYEQYF. CDR3 nucleotides: TGTGCCAGCAGTTATCAGGGCTCCTACGAGCAGTACTTC.

The chain carries TRBV18 and TRBJ1-2; D perhaps matches TRBD1 (6 bases). The CDR3 extends over 14 amino acids. V lost 3 bases and J lost 3, with 11 bases in between. In germline, CDR1 is KGHSH, CDR2 LQKENI. This chain's CDR3 is CASSPGGSDYGYTF. CDR3 bases: TGTGCCAGCTCACCGGGGGGCAGCGACTATGGCTACACCTTC.

The CDR3 spells CASSSATTSGANVLTF. CDR3 sequence (DNA): TGTGCCAGCAGCTCCGCAACAACCTCTGGGGCCAACGTCCTGACTTTC. This rearrangement joins TRBV7-9 to TRBJ2-6; D remains unclear. Trimming took 4 bases from V and 0 from J, leaving 10 bases between them. Per germline, CDR1 SEHNR and CDR2 FQNEAQ (reference sequence). The CDR3 length is 16 residues.

The chain recombines TRBV11-2 with TRBJ1-5; 11 positions agree with TRBD1. The CDR3 totals 16 residues. Losses at the gene ends were 2 bases for V and 4 bases for J; bases not matched to a gene: 4. CDR1 SGHAT and CDR2 FQNNGV come from the germline V gene. CDR3 DNA: TGTGCCAGCAGCTTACACGGGACAGGGGGGAATCAGCCCCAGCATTTT. Translated, it gives CASSLHGTGGNQPQHF.

The chain joins TRBV18 to TRBJ1-5, with D possibly TRBD1 on 5 matching bases. The CDR3 totals 16 residues. Germline V gives CDR1 KGHSH, CDR2 LQKENI. Trimming cost V 3 bases and J 5 bases, with 17 bases left between them. The CDR3 reads CASSPTVRGSDQPQHF. The CDR3 bases are TGTGCCAGCTCACCTACAGTAAGGGGTAGTGATCAGCCCCAGCATTTT.

The J gene is TRBJ1-4, the V gene TRBV5-6; 7 bases match TRBD1. Trimming removed 4 bases from V and 6 bases from J; junction bases left unmatched: 9. Germline V gene data show CDR1 as SGHDT and CDR2 as YYEEEE. This CDR3 has 15 residues. CDR3 coding DNA: TGTGCCAGCAGCGCGAGACAGGGTTGGGATGAAAAACTGTTTTTT. Translated: CASSARQGWDEKLFF.

This chain connects TRBV9 to TRBJ2-3; D is unclear. The CDR3 is 13 amino acids. CDR1 and CDR2 from the germline V gene are SGDLS and YYNGEE. Trimming removed 4 bases from V and 4 bases from J, with 10 bases in between. The CDR3 loop reads CASSLGPPDTQYF. The CDR3 DNA reads TGTGCCAGCAGCCTCGGGCCCCCAGATACGCAGTATTTT.

This rearrangement joins TRBV7-8 to TRBJ1-2; D gene unclear. The CDR3 has 13 amino acids. V was trimmed by 1 base and J by 7 bases, leaving 10 bases between them. Germline CDR1 is SGHVS and CDR2 is FQNEAQ. The CDR3 DNA reads as TGTGCCAGCAGCTTAGAGTGGGGAAGTGGCTACACCTTC. Translation: CASSLEWGSGYTF.